One and the same sample provided the 21 T cell receptor beta chains below, sequenced in a study of human T cells and chemical hapten exposure. MiXCR, applied by TCRdb to the RACE reads, yields one record per CDR3 protein. The data contain tens of thousands of distinct CDR3 sequences, around 11% of them seen just once; the ten biggest clones take up roughly 2.4%. The time point denotes: patch test 3, about 24 weeks after DPC sensitization. Noted treatment: therapeutic diphenylcyclopropenone sensitization with weekly scalp DPC. Sequencing was performed on whole blood, taken in connection with sensitization to the hapten diphenylcyclopropenone (DPC). Receptors were obtained from a man aged 30-40 years with alopecia areata. Some clones in this sample may be carry-over from other donors' samples.

This clonotype was recorded at least ten times. The chain carries TRBV7-2 and TRBJ2-5; D gene unclear. Germline loops: CDR1 SGHTA, CDR2 FQGNSA. The CDR3 totals 12 residues. V was pared by 0 bases and J by 1 base, with 0 bases between. CDR3 nucleotides: TGTGCCAGCAGCTTAGCCCAAGAGACCCAGTACTTC. This translates into CASSLAQETQYF.

Ten or more counts support this clonotype. CDR3 protein: CASSRGDTRGHQPQHF. CDR3 DNA sequence: TGTGCCAGTAGTAGGGGGGACACCCGAGGGCATCAGCCCCAGCATTTT. The gene calls are TRBV19 and TRBJ1-5; D possibly corresponds to TRBD1 (6 bases). The germline V and J ends were trimmed by 4 bases and 5 bases, with 18 bases remaining between them. CDR3 length: 16 amino acids. Germline-derived CDR1 and CDR2 are LNHDA and SQIVND (reference sequence).

There are a few counts of this clonotype. V usage is TRBV3-1 and J usage is TRBJ1-2; a possible D gene is TRBD1 (5 bases). V was shortened by 2 bases and J by 2 bases, with 18 bases between the two germline ends. The CDR3 totals 17 residues. Germline CDR1 reads LGHDT; CDR2 reads YNNKEL (reference sequence). CDR3 in DNA: TGTGCCAGCAGCCAACGATTCCGGGACGGAAGGAACTATGGCTACACCTTC. It codes for CASSQRFRDGRNYGYTF. The full variable domain, rest sourced from reference TRBV3-1 and TRBJ1-2, is DTAVSQTPKYLVTQMGNDKSIKCEQNLGHDTMYWYKQDSKKFLKIMFSYNNKELIINETVPNRFSPKSPDKAHLNLHINSLELGDSAVYFCASSQRFRDGRNYGYTFGSGTRLTVV.

The chain employs TRBV5-5 and TRBJ2-5; possible D gene TRBD1, 6 bases. Trimming removed 4 bases from V and 0 bases from J, with 13 bases in between. The CDR3 is 15 amino acids. Germline lookup yields CDR1 SGHKS and CDR2 YYEKEE (reference sequence). The DNA of the CDR3 is TGTGCCAGCAGCATCCTTCAGGGGTACCAAGAGACCCAGTACTTC. This sequence encodes CASSILQGYQETQYF.

The chain recombines TRBV28 with TRBJ2-1; D remains unclear. This CDR3 contains 10 residues. With 10 bases removed from V and 4 bases from J, the gap between germline ends came to 5 bases. The V gene's germline CDR1 is MDHEN and CDR2 SYDVKM. The CDR3 DNA follows: TGTGCCACCAGGTACAATGAGCAGTTCTTC. Protein sequence: CATRYNEQFF.

This rearrangement joins TRBV28 to TRBJ1-6; D is undetermined. V was shortened by 3 bases and J by 10 bases, with 7 bases between the two germline ends. The CDR3 is 12 amino acids. Germline V gives CDR1 MDHEN, CDR2 SYDVKM. CDR3 coding DNA: TGTGCCAGCAGTTTGGCGAGATCACCCCTCCACTTT. Translated: CASSLARSPLHF.

This clonotype was counted between two and nine times. The chain links TRBV7-6 to TRBJ2-3; perhaps TRBD1 as D (6 bases). Germline V gene data show CDR1 as SGHVS and CDR2 as FNYEAQ. Trimming took off 4 bases at V and 4 bases at J, with 18 bases between the two ends. This CDR3 spans 16 amino acids. DNA of the CDR3: TGTGCCAGCAGCTATCCGACAGGCGGCCGGCCAGATACGCAGTATTTT. This translates into CASSYPTGGRPDTQYF.

Many counts were recorded for this clonotype. The CDR3 protein is CASSQDWARQRYEQYF. CDR3 DNA sequence: TGTGCCAGCAGCCAAGATTGGGCCCGCCAGAGATACGAGCAGTACTTC. The chain has TRBV4-2 and TRBJ2-7; D ambiguous. The CDR3 loop spans 16 amino acids. The ends were cut back, 0 bases at V and 4 bases at J, with 16 bases in the middle. Germline CDR1 LGHNA, CDR2 YNFKEQ.

This clonotype came up many times. The chain employs TRBV7-6 and TRBJ2-2; no firm D call. V lost 0 bases, J lost 0 bases, and 8 bases lay in between. The CDR3 covers 16 residues. Looked up from germline, CDR1 is SGHVS and CDR2 is FNYEAQ. CDR3 region: CASSLAQRANTGELFF. In nucleotides, the CDR3 is TGTGCCAGCAGCTTAGCCCAGCGTGCGAACACCGGGGAGCTGTTTTTT.

A few counts support this clonotype. V and J are TRBV25-1 and TRBJ1-1, with a weak D call TRBD1 (5 bases). This CDR3 comprises 16 residues. V gave up 4 bases and J gave up 1 base, with 16 bases separating them. Germline lookup yields CDR1 MGHDK and CDR2 SYGVNS. The CDR3 bases are TGTGCCAGCAGTGCCATAGGGCAGGGCAAGAACACTGAAGCTTTCTTT. Protein product: CASSAIGQGKNTEAFF.

The gene calls are TRBV12-3 or TRBV12-4 and TRBJ2-4; 9 nucleotides match TRBD2. The CDR3 is 14 residues long. The junction had 10 bases not matched to a gene; V was cut back by 10 bases and J by 6 bases. The CDR3 DNA follows: TGTGCCACCACTTCTAGCGGGATGATAAACATTCAGTACTTC. Translating it yields CATTSSGMINIQYF.

This clonotype was seen a handful of times. The chain couples TRBV27 to TRBJ2-5; the D is unclear. V shed 6 bases and J shed 3 bases, with 8 bases lying between them. The CDR3 spans 12 residues. Germline CDR1 MNHEY, CDR2 SMNVEV (reference sequence). CDR3 amino acids: CASSPSEETQYF. The CDR3 region has the DNA TGTGCCAGCAGCCCTTCCGAAGAGACCCAGTACTTC.

In this sample, this clonotype turned up many times. The chain joins TRBV5-1 to TRBJ2-3, with a weak D call TRBD2 (5 bases). The CDR3 contains 15 residues. V lost 0 bases, J lost 2 bases, and 10 bases lay in between. Germline V gene lookup returns CDR1 SGHRS and CDR2 YFSETQ. CDR3 DNA sequence: TGCGCCAGCAGCTTGGAGGACTTAAACACAGATACGCAGTATTTT. It specifies CASSLEDLNTDTQYF.

A few counts support this clonotype. V is TRBV6-5 and J is TRBJ1-4; the D gene is possibly TRBD1 (6 bases). The CDR3 contains 14 residues. Trimming removed 6 bases at V and 7 bases at J, with 15 bases between. Germline values: CDR1 MNHEY, CDR2 SVGAGI. CDR3 DNA sequence: TGTGCCAGCAGGCAACAGGGCGGAGGTGAAAAACTGTTTTTT. Residues: CASRQQGGGEKLFF.

This clonotype has just a few counts. J is TRBJ2-5 and V is TRBV5-1; possible D gene TRBD1, 5 bases. The CDR3 length is 12 residues. V lost 5 bases and J 4 bases, leaving 9 bases between the germline ends. Germline CDR1 reads SGHRS; CDR2 reads YFSETQ. CDR3 DNA sequence: TGCGCCAGCAGGGAAGGGGTAGAGACCCAGTACTTC. This translates into CASREGVETQYF. Supplemented by reference TRBV5-1 and TRBJ2-5, the full variable domain reads KAGVTQTPRYLIKTRGQQVTLSCSPISGHRSVSWYQQTPGQGLQFLFEYFSETQRNKGNFPGRFSGRQFSNSRSEMNVSTLELGDSALYLCASREGVETQYFGPGTRLLVL.

This clonotype was counted only a few times. This chain's CDR3 is CASSLAPAGASLYGYTF. The CDR3 nucleotides read TGTGCCAGCAGCTTAGCTCCTGCTGGGGCGTCGCTTTATGGCTACACCTTC. The rearrangement uses TRBV7-2 and TRBJ1-2, with a weak D call TRBD1 (5 bases). Per the germline V gene, CDR1 is SGHTA and CDR2 is FQGNSA. The germline V and J ends were trimmed by 0 bases and 5 bases, with 19 bases remaining between them. The CDR3 runs 17 residues.

This clonotype appeared a few times. This sequence joins TRBV6-5 and TRBJ1-1; 8 nucleotides line up with TRBD1. The germline V gene has CDR1 MNHEY and CDR2 SVGAGI. This CDR3 is built from 16 residues. V trimming: 0 bases; J trimming: 5 bases; junction bases outside the gene matches: 8. The CDR3: CASSYSLQGGRTEAFF. CDR3 coding DNA: TGTGCCAGCAGTTACTCCTTACAGGGGGGACGAACTGAAGCTTTCTTT.

The sample holds a few counts of this clonotype. The V gene is TRBV7-2, the J gene TRBJ2-3; TRBD1 aligns across 11 bases. Germline-derived CDR1 and CDR2 are SGHTA and FQGNSA. This CDR3 is built from 17 residues. Trimming removed 5 bases from V and 4 bases from J; junction bases left unmatched: 11. The CDR3 loop is CASSRRPGQGEPDTQYF. For the CDR3, the DNA is TGTGCCAGCAGCCGAAGACCGGGACAGGGGGAACCAGATACGCAGTATTTT.

This clonotype was seen ten or more times. The genes are TRBV10-3 and TRBJ1-5; TRBD1 matches at 9 bases. V shed 0 bases and J 2 bases; nucleotides not matched to a gene: 5. Germline V gives CDR1 ENHRY, CDR2 SYGVKD. The CDR3 sequence is 17 residues long. The CDR3, as DNA: TGTGCCATCAGTGAGTCGCTGGGACAGGGTGGCAATCAGCCCCAGCATTTT. It codes for CAISESLGQGGNQPQHF.

In this sample, this clonotype turned up a few times. The chain links TRBV7-3 to TRBJ2-2; perhaps TRBD1 as D (6 bases). This CDR3 region has 18 residues. Germline lookup yields CDR1 SGHTA and CDR2 FQGTGA. Between the trimmed V and J ends, which lost 1 base and 6 bases, there was a span of 21 bases. CDR3 sequence (DNA): TGTGCCAGCAGCTTAATTGTGGGAAGGGCCAGGGGATCCGGGGAGCTGTTTTTT. Amino acids: CASSLIVGRARGSGELFF.

The sample holds many counts of this clonotype. This chain joins TRBV7-3 and TRBJ2-5, with 7 bases that match TRBD1. The CDR3 sequence is 17 residues long. The trim removed 0 bases at V and 2 bases at J, leaving 9 bases unmatched. CDR1 and CDR2 (germline): SGHTA, FQGTGA. The CDR3 loop is CASSLTHSPGQQETQYF. The DNA of the CDR3 is TGTGCCAGCAGCTTAACTCATTCCCCGGGACAGCAAGAGACCCAGTACTTC. Variable domain in full (rest from reference TRBV7-3 and TRBJ2-5): GAGVSQTPSNKVTEKGKYVELRCDPISGHTALYWYRQSLGQGPEFLIYFQGTGAADDSGLPNDRFFAVRPEGSVSTLKIQRTERGDSAVYLCASSLTHSPGQQETQYFGPGTRLLVL.